This T cell receptor (beta chain) derives from a study of T-cell memory formation after mild COVID-19. Study-level findings and limits: CD4/CD8 balance characterized clones contracting day 15 to 85, and CD4+ skew characterized later expanders. Some clones that responded were present in memory (sampled pre-infection), which suggests cross-reactive memory joined.

The V gene's germline CDR1 is LNHNV and CDR2 YYDKDF (reference sequence). This CDR3 contains 15 residues. The V end lost 3 bases, the J end lost 1 base, and 12 bases lay between the germline ends. This clonotype came up a few times. Its antigen is as yet unknown. 5'RACE with constant-segment primers yielded barcoded, UMI-tagged TCR alpha and TCR beta cDNA libraries. TCRdb re-called the 5' RACE reads through MiXCR, storing one row per CDR3 protein. This sample carries 400,000 to 500,000 distinct CDR3 sequences, roughly 20% of them seen once, and the ten largest clones take about 8.8%. This TCR derives from an adult woman who had mild COVID-19 (a few samples of this study predate the infection). Cell type and time point are not known. The V gene is TRBV15, the J gene TRBJ1-1; D uncertain. The sample was PBMCs or a T cell subset sorted from them (not recorded which). The CDR3 is CATSRDARGNTEAFF. CDR3 bases: TGTGCCACCAGCAGGGACGCCCGCGGGAACACTGAAGCTTTCTTT. Full variable domain (remainder filled in from reference TRBV15 and TRBJ1-1): DAMVIQNPRYQVTQFGKPVTLSCSQTLNHNVMYWYQQKSSQAPKLLFHYYDKDFNNEADTPDNFQSRRPNTSFCFLDIRSPGLGDTAMYLCATSRDARGNTEAFFGQGTRLTVV.